These 5 T cell receptor beta chains originate from one sample sequenced in a study of identifying expanded T cells in peripheral blood. Assay used: immunoSEQ multiplex PCR; TCRdb lists only in-frame clones, some missing. Here the sample spans tens of thousands of clones, 70% to 90% being singletons. Material: blood. These receptors were collected from a person aged 18 to 70 in good health.

The rearrangement uses TRBV12-5 and TRBJ2-5; tentatively, D is TRBD2 (5 bases). V lost 6 bases and J lost 4, with 18 bases in between. From germline, CDR1 is LGHNT and CDR2 FRNRAP. This CDR3 comprises 15 residues. The CDR3 DNA follows: TGTGCTAGTGGCCCAGACTTGTGGGAGAGAGAGACCCAGTACTTC. It specifies CASGPDLWERETQYF.

The chain combines TRBV6-1 with TRBJ1-1, with a weak D call TRBD1 (5 bases). This CDR3 comprises 14 residues. Germline lookup yields CDR1 MNHNS and CDR2 SASEGT. Trimming left V 7 bases short and J 1 base short, with 13 bases between. CDR3 DNA: TGTGCCAGCAAAACGGACGGGGGGAACACTGAAGCTTTCTTT. Protein sequence: CASKTDGGNTEAFF.

This chain uses TRBV6-1 with TRBJ2-1; D possibly corresponds to TRBD2 (6 bases). Trimming cost V 0 bases and J 0 bases, with 15 bases left between them. CDR3 size: 18 residues. Germline V gene sequence: CDR1 MNHNS, CDR2 SASEGT. The CDR3 coding sequence is TGTGCCAGCAGTGAAGCGGGGAGGTGGAAAAGCTCCTACAATGAGCAGTTCTTC. Protein: CASSEAGRWKSSYNEQFF.

There are a few counts of this clone. The chain has TRBV27 and TRBJ2-3; a weak D match, TRBD2 (5 bases). The germline V gene has CDR1 MNHEY and CDR2 SMNVEV (reference sequence). V shed 2 bases and J shed 4 bases, with 7 bases lying between them. This CDR3 has 13 residues. CDR3 protein: CASSLRRADTQYF. The DNA of the CDR3 is TGTGCCAGCAGTTTAAGGCGGGCAGATACGCAGTATTTT.

The chain combines TRBV7-2 with TRBJ1-2; D gene unclear. Per the germline V gene, CDR1 is SGHTA and CDR2 is FQGNSA. The length of the CDR3 is 15 residues. V was trimmed by 1 base and J by 5 bases, leaving 14 bases between them. CDR3 in DNA: TGTGCCAGCAGCTTAGGGGGAGAACGAATTTATGGCTACACCTTC. Protein: CASSLGGERIYGYTF.